The 16 T cell receptor beta chains in this list originate from one sample, sequenced in a study of blood T cell repertoires in COVID-19. The assay was immunoSEQ multiplex PCR, and TCRdb's table has in-frame clones only and misses some. The sample consists of some 130,000 clones, around 73% of them appearing once. Material for sequencing was PBMCs or T cells enriched from blood (not recorded which). Every receptor here comes from a woman aged 50 to 65 who had recovered from COVID-19.

The J gene is TRBJ2-7, the V gene TRBV2; 14 bases map to TRBD2. The J segment lost 3 bases and the V segment lost 10 bases, leaving 2 bases of the junction unmatched. CDR1 is SNHLY, CDR2 FYNNEI, per germline. CDR3 length: 13 residues. The CDR3 loop is CATGTSGGYEQYF. CDR3 coding DNA: TGTGCCACCGGGACTAGCGGGGGCTACGAGCAGTACTTC.

This clone was seen a few times. The chain recombines TRBV6-5 with TRBJ1-3; no reliable D call. This CDR3 has 16 amino acids. V was shortened by 0 bases and J by 4 bases, with 13 bases between the two germline ends. Germline CDR1 and CDR2: MNHEY and SVGAGI. Here the CDR3 DNA reads TGTGCCAGCAGTTACTCGGGCCCCACTGAAGGAAACACCATATATTTT. Translating gives CASSYSGPTEGNTIYF.

This clone has just one count. The J gene is TRBJ2-3, the V gene TRBV5-1; 10 positions match TRBD1. The V gene end was trimmed by 3 bases and the J gene end by 0 bases; junction bases not matched to a gene: 7. Germline CDR1 is SGHRS and CDR2 is YFSETQ. The CDR3 totals 17 residues. In DNA, the CDR3 is TGCGCCAGCAGCTGGACAGGGGGTTGGTCTAGCACAGATACGCAGTATTTT. This encodes CASSWTGGWSSTDTQYF.

The chain employs TRBV12-3 or TRBV12-4 and TRBJ2-5; 7 bases are shared with TRBD2. Unmatched junction bases numbered 6, after V lost 6 bases and J lost 5 bases. The CDR3 contains 13 residues. This CDR3 reads CASSLAGVETQYF. The CDR3 DNA reads TGTGCCAGCAGCCTCGCGGGAGTGGAGACCCAGTACTTC.

The chain joins TRBV28 to TRBJ1-2; D is undetermined. Germline V gene data show CDR1 as MDHEN and CDR2 as SYDVKM. Trimming took 5 bases from V and 2 from J, leaving 6 bases between them. This CDR3 is built from 12 residues. The CDR3 DNA sequence: TGTGCCAGCAGTGCCCGGAACTATGGCTACACCTTC. It specifies CASSARNYGYTF.

This chain joins TRBV24-1 and TRBJ1-2, with D possibly matching TRBD1 (5 bases). CDR3 size: 15 residues. The V gene lost 0 bases and the J gene lost 4 bases, with 11 bases spanning the gap. The germline V gene encodes CDR1 KGHDR and CDR2 SFDVKD. DNA for the CDR3: TGTGCCACCAGTGATTTGGCGGGGGGAAGCTATGGCTACACCTTC. Its protein product is CATSDLAGGSYGYTF.

This clone turned up a few times. This rearrangement joins TRBV11-1 to TRBJ1-2; D not resolved. Germline values: CDR1 SGHAT, CDR2 FQDESV (reference sequence). Trimming removed 1 base from V and 4 bases from J, with 7 bases in between. The CDR3 length is 13 residues. DNA of the CDR3: TGTGCCAGCAGCTTAGAACAGTTCTATGGCTACACCTTC. Translated: CASSLEQFYGYTF.

In its sample, this clone was seen many times. This sequence joins TRBV19 and TRBJ2-7; the match to TRBD2 covers 7 bases. CDR1 and CDR2 from the germline V gene are LNHDA and SQIVND (reference sequence). CDR3 length: 14 residues. J gave up 1 base and V 5 bases, and 5 bases lay outside the gene matches. The CDR3 bases are TGTGCCAGTAGTCCCGGGGGGTGGTCCTACGAGCAGTACTTC. This translates into CASSPGGWSYEQYF.

This sequence joins TRBV21-1 and TRBJ2-7; TRBD1 is the table's D call and was not checked against the DNA. TRBV21-1 is recorded as a pseudogene. This CDR3 is built from 15 residues. The CDR3 DNA sequence: TGTGCCAGCAGCAAATTGGGGGACACTACCTACGAGCAGTACTTC. It encodes CASSKLGDTTYEQYF.

J is TRBJ1-6 and V is TRBV5-1; 7 positions match TRBD1. This CDR3 is 18 amino acids long. After removal of 4 bases from V and 0 bases from J, the junction contained 10 bases not matched to a gene. CDR1 and CDR2 from the germline V gene are SGHRS and YFSETQ. The CDR3 nucleotides read TGCGCCAGCAGCCTCCAAGGGGGACAGAGCTCCTATAATTCACCCCTCCACTTT. Amino acids: CASSLQGGQSSYNSPLHF. The whole variable domain, remainder taken from reference TRBV5-1 and TRBJ1-6, is KAGVTQTPRYLIKTRGQQVTLSCSPISGHRSVSWYQQTPGQGLQFLFEYFSETQRNKGNFPGRFSGRQFSNSRSEMNVSTLELGDSALYLCASSLQGGQSSYNSPLHFGNGTRLTVT.

The chain employs TRBV10-1 and TRBJ1-1; D call uncertain. This CDR3 comprises 13 residues. Germline CDR1 is WNHNN and CDR2 is SYGVQD (reference sequence). Trimming cost V 0 bases and J 9 bases, with 11 bases left between them. The CDR3 protein is CASSESAVSQAFF. The CDR3, as DNA: TGCGCCAGCAGTGAGTCGGCGGTATCCCAAGCTTTCTTT.

The chain uses TRBV28 and TRBJ1-5; no clear D. This CDR3 is 12 amino acids long. Germline CDR1 and CDR2: MDHEN and SYDVKM. Trimming pared 5 bases from V and 8 bases from J, leaving 10 bases between. The CDR3 region has the DNA TGTGCCAGCAGTCCCCAGAGGGAGCCCCAGCATTTT. It encodes CASSPQREPQHF.

The CDR3 sequence: CASRGGTGNTIYF. DNA of the CDR3: TGTGCCAGCAGAGGGGGAACTGGAAACACCATATATTTT. The gene calls are TRBV2 and TRBJ1-3; D perhaps matches TRBD1 (6 bases). The CDR3 contains 13 residues. The germline V gene encodes CDR1 SNHLY and CDR2 FYNNEI. V gave up 6 bases and J gave up 2 bases, with 8 bases separating them. Full variable domain (rest looked up from reference TRBV2 and TRBJ1-3): EPEVTQTPSHQVTQMGQEVILRCVPISNHLYFYWYRQILGQKVEFLVSFYNNEISEKSEIFDDQFSVERPDGSNFTLKIRSTKLEDSAMYFCASRGGTGNTIYFGEGSWLTVV.

The chain uses TRBV7-3 and TRBJ2-3; TRBD2 matches 15 bases. V trimming: 5 bases; J trimming: 6 bases; junction bases outside the gene matches: 3. In germline, CDR1 is SGHTA, CDR2 FQGTGA. The length of the CDR3 is 15 residues. The CDR3 loop reads CASSTGTSGGDTQYF. The CDR3, as DNA: TGTGCCAGCAGCACCGGGACTAGCGGGGGGGATACGCAGTATTTT. Full variable domain (missing parts from reference TRBV7-3 and TRBJ2-3): GAGVSQTPSNKVTEKGKYVELRCDPISGHTALYWYRQSLGQGPEFLIYFQGTGAADDSGLPNDRFFAVRPEGSVSTLKIQRTERGDSAVYLCASSTGTSGGDTQYFGPGTRLTVL.

V and J are TRBV6-6 and TRBJ1-5; 8 bases line up with TRBD1. J was trimmed by 5 bases and V by 8 bases; bases with no gene match: 5. The CDR3 covers 13 residues. From germline, CDR1 is MNHNY and CDR2 SVGAGI (reference sequence). CDR3 DNA sequence: TGTGCCAGCCAGCCAGGGGGCGATCAGCCCCAGCATTTT. Translating gives CASQPGGDQPQHF.

The chain employs TRBV7-3 and TRBJ1-2; TRBD1 is a possible D gene (5 bases). This CDR3 comprises 13 residues. Germline CDR1 SGHTA, CDR2 FQGTGA. V lost 5 bases and J 5 bases, leaving 12 bases between the germline ends. The CDR3 reads CASSPDRQYGYTF. CDR3 bases: TGTGCCAGCAGCCCCGACCGACAGTATGGCTACACCTTC. The full variable domain, its missing parts supplied by reference TRBV7-3 and TRBJ1-2, is GAGVSQTPSNKVTEKGKYVELRCDPISGHTALYWYRQSLGQGPEFLIYFQGTGAADDSGLPNDRFFAVRPEGSVSTLKIQRTERGDSAVYLCASSPDRQYGYTFGSGTRLTVV.